This TCR beta chain was captured by sequencing in a study of PD-1 blockade in mismatch repair-deficient tumors. Study summary: Patients had around 11 mismatch repair-deficient cancer types and were previously treated and progressing.

Every patient had mismatch repair deficiency by PCR or immunohistochemistry. TCRdb's copy holds only in-frame clones and misses some; the assay was immunoSEQ multiplex PCR. This sample yields roughly 130,000 clones, of which 88% are seen a single time; 12% belongs to the top ten. V trimming: 3 bases; J trimming: 1 base; junction bases outside the gene matches: 5. The CDR3 has 15 amino acids. The germline V gene encodes CDR1 MNHNS and CDR2 SASEGT. The sequences come from peripheral blood, collected approximately 73 weeks after starting pembrolizumab. The TCR was taken from an adult with mismatch repair-deficient cancer. The chain links TRBV6-1 to TRBJ2-5, with 7 bases fitting TRBD1. CDR3: CASSDRGQIQETQYF. The CDR3 nucleotides read TGTGCCAGCAGTGACCGGGGACAGATCCAAGAGACCCAGTACTTC.